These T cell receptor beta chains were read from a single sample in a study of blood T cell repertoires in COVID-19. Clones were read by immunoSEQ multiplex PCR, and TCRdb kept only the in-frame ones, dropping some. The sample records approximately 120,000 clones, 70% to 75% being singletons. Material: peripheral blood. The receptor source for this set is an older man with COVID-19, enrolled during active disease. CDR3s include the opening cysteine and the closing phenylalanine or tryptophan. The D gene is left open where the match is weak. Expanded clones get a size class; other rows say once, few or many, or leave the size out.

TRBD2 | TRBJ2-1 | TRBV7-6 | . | CASSLFSSGSKNEQFF | TGTGCCAGCAGCCTATTCTCTAGCGGGAGTAAGAATGAGCAGTTCTTC
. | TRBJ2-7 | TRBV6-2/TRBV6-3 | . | CASSYDSPGVEQYF | TGTGCCAGCAGTTATGACAGCCCTGGAGTGGAGCAGTACTTC
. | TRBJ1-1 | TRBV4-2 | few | CASSLGHRTLNTEAFF | TGTGCCAGCAGCCTTGGACATCGAACCTTGAACACTGAAGCTTTCTTT
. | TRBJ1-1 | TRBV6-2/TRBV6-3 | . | CASSQGNTEAFF | TGTGCCAGCAGTCAGGGAAACACTGAAGCTTTCTTT
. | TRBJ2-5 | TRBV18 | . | CASSPAGTQETQYF | TGTGCCAGCTCACCTGCAGGAACACAAGAGACCCAGTACTTC
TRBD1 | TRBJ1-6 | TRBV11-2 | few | CASSLTGDYSPLHF | TGTGCCAGCAGCTTGACAGGGGATTATTCACCCCTCCACTTT
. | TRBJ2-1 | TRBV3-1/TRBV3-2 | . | CASSRGSGNEQFF | TGTGCCAGCAGCCGGGGTAGCGGCAATGAGCAGTTCTTC
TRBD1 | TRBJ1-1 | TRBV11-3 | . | CASSSGQGRAEAFF | TGTGCCAGCAGCTCGGGACAGGGAAGGGCTGAAGCTTTCTTT
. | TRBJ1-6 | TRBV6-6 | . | CASSPGGAGENSPLHF | TGTGCCAGCAGTCCGGGGGGGGCCGGCGAGAATTCACCCCTCCACTTT
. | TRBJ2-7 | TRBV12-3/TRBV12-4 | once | CASSLVAEYEQYF | TGTGCCAGCAGTTTAGTAGCGGAGTACGAGCAGTACTTC
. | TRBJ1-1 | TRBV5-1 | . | CASSVQGLGDTEAFF | TGCGCCAGCAGCGTGCAGGGGCTTGGGGACACTGAAGCTTTCTTT
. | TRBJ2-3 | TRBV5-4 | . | CASSAQTASTDTQYF | TGTGCCAGCAGCGCACAGACAGCTAGCACAGATACGCAGTATTTT
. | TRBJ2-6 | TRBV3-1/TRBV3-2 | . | CASSRKGGAGANVLTF | TGTGCCAGCAGCCGAAAAGGGGGGGCCGGGGCCAACGTCCTGACTTTC
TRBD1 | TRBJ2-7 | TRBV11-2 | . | CASSSTGQDYYEQYF | TGTGCCAGCAGCTCCACGGGACAGGATTACTACGAGCAGTACTTC
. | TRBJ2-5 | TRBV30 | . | CAWSVYGFETQYF | TGTGCCTGGAGTGTGTACGGGTTTGAGACCCAGTACTTC
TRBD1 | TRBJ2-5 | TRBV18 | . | CASSPATGDVETQYF | TGTGCCAGCTCACCAGCGACAGGGGATGTGGAGACCCAGTACTTC
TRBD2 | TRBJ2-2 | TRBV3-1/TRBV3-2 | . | CASSHWTSGRAQTGELFF | TGTGCCAGCAGCCACTGGACTAGCGGGAGGGCCCAGACCGGGGAGCTGTTTTTT
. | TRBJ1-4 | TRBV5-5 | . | CASSVGSLGGANEKLFF | TGTGCCAGCAGCGTTGGCTCGTTGGGGGGTGCTAATGAAAAACTGTTTTTT